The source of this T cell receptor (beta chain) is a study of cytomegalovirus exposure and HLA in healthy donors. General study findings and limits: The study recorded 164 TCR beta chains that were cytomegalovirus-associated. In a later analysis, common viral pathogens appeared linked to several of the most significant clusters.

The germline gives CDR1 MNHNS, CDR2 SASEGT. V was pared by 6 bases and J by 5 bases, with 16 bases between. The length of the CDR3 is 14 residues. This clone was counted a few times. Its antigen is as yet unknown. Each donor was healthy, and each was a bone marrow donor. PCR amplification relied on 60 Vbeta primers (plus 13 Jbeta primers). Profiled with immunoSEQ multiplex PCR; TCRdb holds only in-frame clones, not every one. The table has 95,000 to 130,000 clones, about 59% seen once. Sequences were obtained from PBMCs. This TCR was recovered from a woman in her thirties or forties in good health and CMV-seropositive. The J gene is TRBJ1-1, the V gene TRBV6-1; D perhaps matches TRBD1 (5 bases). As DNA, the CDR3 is TGTGCCAGCAGCCCACCCTCTGGGGGGACTGAAGCTTTCTTT. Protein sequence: CASSPPSGGTEAFF.